The rows below give T cell receptor beta chains drawn from one sample of a study of blood T cell repertoires in COVID-19. Clones were sequenced by immunoSEQ multiplex PCR, and TCRdb holds only the in-frame ones, with some missing. The sample lists 500,000 to 600,000 clones; about 89% were seen once. The material sequenced was peripheral blood. These receptors all come from a woman between 45 and 65 years old with COVID-19, enrolled during active disease. The CDR3 runs from the conserved cysteine through the conserved F or W. Each record gives: D gene, J gene, V gene, CDR3 protein, CDR3 DNA. The D gene is left open where the match is weak.

d_call: -
j_call: TRBJ1-1
v_call: TRBV7-8
cdr3_aa: CASSLRRGGAEAFF
cdr3_nt: TGTGCCAGCAGCTTAAGACGGGGGGGTGCTGAAGCTTTCTTT

d_call: -
j_call: TRBJ2-6
v_call: TRBV7-3
cdr3_aa: CASSGDSGANVLTF
cdr3_nt: TGTGCCAGTTCCGGGGACTCTGGGGCCAACGTCCTGACTTTC

d_call: TRBD1
j_call: TRBJ2-1
v_call: TRBV5-4
cdr3_aa: CASSLGQGFNEQFF
cdr3_nt: TGTGCCAGCAGCTTGGGACAGGGGTTCAATGAGCAGTTCTTC

d_call: TRBD1
j_call: TRBJ1-4
v_call: TRBV6-5
cdr3_aa: CASSYEGAGINEKLFF
cdr3_nt: TGTGCCAGCAGTTACGAGGGGGCAGGGATAAATGAAAAACTGTTTTTT

d_call: TRBD1
j_call: TRBJ2-2
v_call: TRBV11-3
cdr3_aa: CASSPGTANTGELFF
cdr3_nt: TGTGCCAGCAGCCCCGGGACAGCGAACACCGGGGAGCTGTTTTTT

d_call: TRBD2
j_call: TRBJ2-5
v_call: TRBV19
cdr3_aa: CASSAGVPPETQYF
cdr3_nt: TGTGCCAGTAGTGCGGGGGTCCCACCCGAGACCCAGTACTTC

d_call: TRBD1
j_call: TRBJ2-2
v_call: TRBV5-4
cdr3_aa: CASSLGLTGVTGELFF
cdr3_nt: TGTGCCAGCAGCTTGGGGTTGACAGGGGTCACCGGGGAGCTGTTTTTT

d_call: TRBD1
j_call: TRBJ1-2
v_call: TRBV19
cdr3_aa: CASSWGTVYGYTF
cdr3_nt: TGTGCCAGTAGTTGGGGGACAGTCTATGGCTACACCTTC

d_call: -
j_call: TRBJ1-1
v_call: TRBV5-1
cdr3_aa: CASNQGMNTEAFF
cdr3_nt: TGCGCCAGCAACCAGGGCATGAACACTGAAGCTTTCTTT

d_call: -
j_call: TRBJ1-2
v_call: TRBV6-5
cdr3_aa: CASSYSARGHYGYTF
cdr3_nt: TGTGCCAGCAGTTACTCGGCTCGTGGCCACTATGGCTACACCTTC

d_call: -
j_call: TRBJ2-1
v_call: TRBV2
cdr3_aa: CASRESGENEQFF
cdr3_nt: TGTGCCAGCAGGGAGAGCGGTGAAAATGAGCAGTTCTTC

d_call: -
j_call: TRBJ1-5
v_call: TRBV5-6
cdr3_aa: CASSLSNQPQHF
cdr3_nt: TGTGCCAGCAGCCTAAGTAATCAGCCCCAGCATTTT

d_call: -
j_call: TRBJ2-1
v_call: TRBV29-1
cdr3_aa: CSSREVRDIEFF
cdr3_nt: TGCAGCTCCAGAGAAGTGAGGGACATTGAGTTCTTC

d_call: TRBD1
j_call: TRBJ2-7
v_call: TRBV7-9
cdr3_aa: CASSLYPGTGIYEQYF
cdr3_nt: TGTGCCAGCAGCTTATACCCCGGGACAGGAATCTACGAGCAGTACTTC

d_call: TRBD1
j_call: TRBJ2-3
v_call: TRBV11-2
cdr3_aa: CASNLDRGRTDTQYF
cdr3_nt: TGTGCCAGCAACCTCGACAGGGGAAGGACAGATACGCAGTATTTT

d_call: TRBD1
j_call: TRBJ2-7
v_call: TRBV5-1
cdr3_aa: CASSLGTGSSYEQYF
cdr3_nt: TGCGCCAGCAGCTTGGGGACAGGGTCGTCCTACGAGCAGTACTTC